Following are 12 T cell receptor beta chains from one sample sequenced in a study of shared clonotypes between healthy human individuals. Clones were sequenced by immunoSEQ multiplex PCR, and TCRdb holds only the in-frame ones, with some missing. Among millions of clones listed, over 85% were seen once. Input material: naive CD4+ T cells from PBMCs. Subset reported: CD45RA+ positively selected. These receptors were collected from a young man in good health. Some clones in this sample may be carry-over from other donors' samples.

This sequence joins TRBV6-5 and TRBJ1-5; TRBD1 matches 11 bases. J lost 2 bases, V lost 7 bases, and 4 bases had no gene match. Germline-derived CDR1 and CDR2 are MNHEY and SVGAGI. The CDR3 length is 15 residues. The DNA of the CDR3 is TGTGCCAGCAAACCGGGACAGGGGGGCAATCAGCCCCAGCATTTT. Translation gives CASKPGQGGNQPQHF.

A single count supports this clone. The rearrangement links TRBV15 to TRBJ2-1; 7 nucleotides match TRBD1. V was pared by 2 bases and J by 9 bases, with 4 bases of the junction left unmatched. Germline assignment: CDR1 LNHNV and CDR2 YYDKDF (reference sequence). The CDR3 spans 13 residues. This CDR3 reads CATSRRQGAEQFF. The CDR3 bases are TGTGCCACCAGCAGAAGACAGGGCGCTGAGCAGTTCTTC.

This chain uses TRBV27 with TRBJ1-5, with 7 bases fitting TRBD1. Germline V gene sequence: CDR1 MNHEY, CDR2 SMNVEV (reference sequence). The V gene end was trimmed by 5 bases and the J gene end by 9 bases; junction bases not matched to a gene: 7. CDR3 size: 13 residues. CDR3 residues: CASSLTGRVPQHF. In nucleotides, the CDR3 is TGTGCCAGCAGTCTGACAGGGAGGGTGCCCCAGCATTTT.

As regards this clone: One end of the junction is discordant with germline, which a read error may explain. The chain employs TRBV18 and TRBJ2-1, with a possible D match to TRBD2 (6 bases). CDR1 is KGHSH, CDR2 LQKENI, per germline. There are 15 residues in the CDR3. In DNA, the CDR3 is TGTGCCAGCTCACCAGGGACTGTCCCCTACAGTGAGCAGTTCTTC. It is translated as CASSPGTVPYSEQFF.

The chain has TRBV6-5 and TRBJ2-1; the match to TRBD2 covers 9 bases. The CDR3 totals 16 residues. V trimming: 3 bases; J trimming: 7 bases; junction bases outside the gene matches: 10. Germline V gene lookup returns CDR1 MNHEY and CDR2 SVGAGI. The CDR3 region has the DNA TGTGCCAGCAGTTATGGTTATAGCGGGAGCAGGAATGAGCAGTTCTTC. Protein product: CASSYGYSGSRNEQFF.

The J gene is TRBJ2-5, the V gene TRBV9; no clear D. CDR3 length equals 14 residues. The germline V gene encodes CDR1 SGDLS and CDR2 YYNGEE. Deletions cut 1 base from V and 4 bases from J, with 11 bases between. This CDR3 reads CASSVSAPSETQYF. The CDR3 nucleotides are TGTGCCAGCAGCGTAAGTGCCCCCTCAGAGACCCAGTACTTC.

Only one count was recorded for this clone. The rearrangement uses TRBV28 and TRBJ1-1, with D perhaps TRBD1 (6 bases). Deletions cut 7 bases from V and 0 bases from J, with 15 bases between. The CDR3 consists of 15 residues. Germline CDR1 MDHEN, CDR2 SYDVKM. The CDR3 region has the DNA TGTGCCAGCATGGACAGACTGGGAGTGAACACTGAAGCTTTCTTT. It encodes CASMDRLGVNTEAFF.

In the case of this clone: Other DNA sequences in this sample translate to the same CDR3. This chain uses TRBV7-9 with TRBJ1-1, with a weak D call TRBD1 (6 bases). Trimming took off 2 bases at V and 5 bases at J, with 9 bases between the two ends. The germline V gene encodes CDR1 SEHNR and CDR2 FQNEAQ (reference sequence). CDR3 length: 13 amino acids. CDR3 protein: CASSLKGGTEAFF. CDR3 nucleotide sequence: TGTGCCAGCAGCTTAAAGGGGGGGACTGAAGCTTTCTTT.

A note on this clone: At the DNA level, this CDR3 is encoded by other sequences in the same sample as well. The chain employs TRBV28 and TRBJ2-7; 8 nucleotides match TRBD2. With V trimmed by 1 base and J by 4 bases, 3 bases remained unmatched. The germline V gene has CDR1 MDHEN and CDR2 SYDVKM. The CDR3 covers 14 residues. The CDR3 region is CASSLLAGGYEQYF. The CDR3, as DNA: TGTGCCAGCAGTTTATTGGCGGGAGGTTACGAGCAGTACTTC. The full variable domain, with the rest looked up from reference TRBV28 and TRBJ2-7, is DVKVTQSSRYLVKRTGEKVFLECVQDMDHENMFWYRQDPGLGLRLIYFSYDVKMKEKGDIPEGYSVSREKKERFSLILESASTNQTSMYLCASSLLAGGYEQYFGPGTRLTVT.

Written as DNA, the CDR3 is TGCGCCAGCAGCTCCGACTCCAACTCTGGAAACACCATATATTTT. This gives the protein CASSSDSNSGNTIYF. V gene TRBV5-1 combines with J gene TRBJ1-3; D is uncertain. CDR1 is SGHRS and CDR2 is YFSETQ in the germline V gene. V dropped 3 bases and J dropped 0 bases, with 10 bases sitting between them. This CDR3 has 15 amino acids.

The rearrangement joins TRBV5-1 to TRBJ1-5; D is ambiguous. This CDR3 has 14 amino acids. Germline V gene lookup returns CDR1 SGHRS and CDR2 YFSETQ. V lost 3 bases to trimming and J lost 2 bases, with 9 bases between them. Here the CDR3 reads CASSYWAGNQPQHF. DNA for the CDR3: TGCGCCAGCAGCTATTGGGCTGGCAATCAGCCCCAGCATTTT.

The chain employs TRBV18 and TRBJ1-5; 8 bases are a match to TRBD1. V was clipped by 6 bases and J by 6 bases; unmatched bases: 13. Germline V gene sequence: CDR1 KGHSH, CDR2 LQKENI. The CDR3 is 16 residues long. The CDR3 protein is CASSPWGTGGVQPQHF. The CDR3 DNA reads as TGTGCCAGCTCGCCTTGGGGGACAGGAGGGGTTCAGCCCCAGCATTTT.